This record looks at one T cell receptor (beta chain) sequence and its context. This sample stems from a study of blood T cell repertoires in COVID-19. About the study: COVID-19 samples collected from the United States, Italy and Spain covered acute and convalescent phases. Sources were T cells, B-cell-depleted T cells, or PBMCs; the material itself was cDNA or gDNA.

V was pared by 1 base and J by 5 bases, with 11 bases between. In germline, CDR1 is SGHNT, CDR2 YENEEA. The CDR3 runs to 14 residues. In the original processing: Estimation of nucleated cell counts was performed using reference gene primer amplification. Using immunoSEQ multiplex PCR, the repertoire was profiled, and TCRdb retains in-frame clones only, with some absent. That table furnishes V, J and clone size, whereas the DNA furnished D and trimming. The sample includes about 170,000 clones, about 89% of them seen just once. This sequence was found in a man aged 65 to 85 with acute or convalescent COVID-19. The chain is built from TRBV11-3 and TRBJ1-1; unclear D gene. The sequencing sample was made of peripheral blood. As DNA, the CDR3 is TGTGCCAGCAGCTTAGTCGGGGAAGGGACTGAAGCTTTCTTT. Its protein is CASSLVGEGTEAFF.